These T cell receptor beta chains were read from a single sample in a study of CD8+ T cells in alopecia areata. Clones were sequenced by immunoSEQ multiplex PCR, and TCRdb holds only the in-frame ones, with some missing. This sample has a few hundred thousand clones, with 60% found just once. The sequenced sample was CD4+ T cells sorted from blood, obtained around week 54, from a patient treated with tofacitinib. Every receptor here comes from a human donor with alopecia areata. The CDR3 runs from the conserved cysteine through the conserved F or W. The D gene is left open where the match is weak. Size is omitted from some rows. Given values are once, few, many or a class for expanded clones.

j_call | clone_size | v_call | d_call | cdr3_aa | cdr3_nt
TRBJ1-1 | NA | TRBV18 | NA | CASSLVNTEAFF | TGTGCCAGCTCACTAGTTAACACTGAAGCTTTCTTT
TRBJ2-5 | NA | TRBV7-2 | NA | CASSTRTETQYF | TGTGCCAGCAGTACCCGGACGGAGACCCAGTACTTC
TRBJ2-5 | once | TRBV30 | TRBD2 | CALIDSGGYQETQYF | TGTGCCTTAATTGATAGCGGGGGGTACCAAGAGACCCAGTACTTC
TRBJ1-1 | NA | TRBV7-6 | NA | CASSLQHSGTEAFF | TGTGCCAGCAGCCTACAACATTCGGGCACTGAAGCTTTCTTT
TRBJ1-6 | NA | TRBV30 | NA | CAWSEGLDSPLHF | TGTGCCTGGAGTGAGGGGTTAGATTCACCCCTCCACTTT
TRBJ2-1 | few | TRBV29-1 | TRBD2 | CSVLGGLAEYNEQFF | TGCAGCGTCCTAGGAGGGCTAGCGGAGTACAATGAGCAGTTCTTC
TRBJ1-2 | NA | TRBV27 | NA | CASSLNRDYGYTF | TGTGCCAGCAGTTTAAACAGGGACTATGGCTACACCTTC
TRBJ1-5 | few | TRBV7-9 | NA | CASSPLGDLGPQHF | TGTGCCAGCAGCCCCCTTGGCGACCTGGGGCCCCAGCATTTT
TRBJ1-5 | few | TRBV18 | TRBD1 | CASSAGTGGSQPQHF | TGTGCCAGCTCGGCCGGGACAGGGGGCTCCCAGCCCCAGCATTTT
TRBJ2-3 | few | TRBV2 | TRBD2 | CASRLLAGPTDTQYF | TGTGCCAGCAGGTTACTAGCGGGGCCCACAGATACGCAGTATTTT
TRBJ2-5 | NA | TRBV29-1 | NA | CSVDQRIGETQYF | TGCAGCGTTGATCAGCGGATTGGGGAGACCCAGTACTTC